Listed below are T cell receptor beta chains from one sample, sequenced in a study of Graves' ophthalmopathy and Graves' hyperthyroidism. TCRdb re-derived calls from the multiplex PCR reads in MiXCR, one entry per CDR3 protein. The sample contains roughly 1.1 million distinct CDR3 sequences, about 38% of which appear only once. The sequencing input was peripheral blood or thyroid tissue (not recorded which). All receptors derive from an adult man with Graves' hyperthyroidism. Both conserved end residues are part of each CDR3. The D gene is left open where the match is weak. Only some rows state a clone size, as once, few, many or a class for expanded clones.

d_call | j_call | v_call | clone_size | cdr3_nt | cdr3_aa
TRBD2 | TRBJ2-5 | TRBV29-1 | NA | TGCAGCGTTGATGGGACTAGCGGCTGGGAGACCCAGTACTTC | CSVDGTSGWETQYF
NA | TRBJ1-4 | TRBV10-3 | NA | TGTGCCAGCAGTTATTCCGGCCATGGAGCTATGAATGAAAAACTGTTTTTT | CASSYSGHGAMNEKLFF
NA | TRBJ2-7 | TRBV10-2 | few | TGCGCCAGCAGTGAAACAGACGAGCAGTACTTC | CASSETDEQYF
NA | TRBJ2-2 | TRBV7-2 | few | TGTGCCAGCAGCTTAGGTTTCATCACCGGGGAGCTGTTTTTT | CASSLGFITGELFF
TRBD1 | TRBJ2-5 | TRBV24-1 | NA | TGTGCCACCAGTGATGCCGGGACAGGGGAACGGGAGACCCAGTACTTC | CATSDAGTGERETQYF
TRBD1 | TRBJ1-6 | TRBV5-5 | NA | TGTGCCAGCAGCTTGGCGCTAGGACAGGTGTGGGGGTCCCTCCACTTT | CASSLALGQVWGSLHF
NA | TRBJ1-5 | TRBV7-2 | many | TGTGCCAGCGCTACCGCACCCTTGACCCTGGGGAATCAGCCCCAGCATTTT | CASATAPLTLGNQPQHF
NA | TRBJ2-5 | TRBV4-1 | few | TGCGCCAGCAGCCCGTCTCCCGTTGAGACCCAGTACTTC | CASSPSPVETQYF
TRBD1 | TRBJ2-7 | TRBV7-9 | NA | TGTGCCAGCAGCTCGGACAGGGGTAAATTCCACGAGCAGTACTTC | CASSSDRGKFHEQYF
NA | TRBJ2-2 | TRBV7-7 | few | TGTGCTAGCAGGGAGGGACATTCCACCGGGGAGCTGTTTTTT | CASREGHSTGELFF
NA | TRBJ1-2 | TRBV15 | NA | TGTGCCACCAGCAGAGATGGGCAGGTGAACTATGGCTACACCTTC | CATSRDGQVNYGYTF
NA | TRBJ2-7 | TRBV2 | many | TGTGCCAGCAGGATGTCCGAGCAGTACTTC | CASRMSEQYF
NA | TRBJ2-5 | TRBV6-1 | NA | TGTGCCAGCAGTGAAGTGTATACCTCAGAGACCCAGTACTTC | CASSEVYTSETQYF
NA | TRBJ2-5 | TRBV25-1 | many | TGTGCCAGCAGTGATGAGGGGTTCGTTGAGACCCAGTACTTC | CASSDEGFVETQYF
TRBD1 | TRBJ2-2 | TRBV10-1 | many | TGCGCCAGCAGTGAGTCGGGCAGGGGGCCTGGCACCGGGGAGCTGTTTTTT | CASSESGRGPGTGELFF
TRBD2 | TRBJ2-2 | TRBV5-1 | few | TGCGCCAGTCAGCCGGGACTACGGCCGACGGCCACCGGGGAGCTGTTTTTT | CASQPGLRPTATGELFF
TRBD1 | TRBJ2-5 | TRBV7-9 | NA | TGTGCCAGCAGCCCCCGGACAGGGAAGGATGGGACCCAGTACTTC | CASSPRTGKDGTQYF
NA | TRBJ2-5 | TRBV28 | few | TGTGCCAGCAGTATCCCGGACAGACAAGAGACCCAGTACTTC | CASSIPDRQETQYF
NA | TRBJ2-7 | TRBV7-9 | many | TGTGCCAGCAGCACTTACCCCTACGAGCAGTACTTC | CASSTYPYEQYF
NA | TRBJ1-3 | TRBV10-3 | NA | TGTGCCATCAGTTATCTGGTAGGAACTGGAAACACCATATATTTT | CAISYLVGTGNTIYF
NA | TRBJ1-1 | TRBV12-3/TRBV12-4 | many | TGTGCCAGCAGCGTACTTGGTGAAGCTTTCTTT | CASSVLGEAFF
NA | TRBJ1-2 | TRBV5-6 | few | TGTGCCAGCAGCTTGGTGACATTAAACTATGGCTACACCTTC | CASSLVTLNYGYTF
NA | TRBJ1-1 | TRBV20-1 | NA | TGCAGTGCTAGAGATCTGGACAGACGCAAAATGAACACTGAAGCTTTCTTT | CSARDLDRRKMNTEAFF
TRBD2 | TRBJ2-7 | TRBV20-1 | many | TGCAGTGCTCCCGTCGGCGGGACTAGTGCCTACGAGCAGTACTTC | CSAPVGGTSAYEQYF
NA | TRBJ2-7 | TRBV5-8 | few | TGTGCCAGCAGCTGGGGGCAGGGCGTGTGGGAGCAGTACTTC | CASSWGQGVWEQYF
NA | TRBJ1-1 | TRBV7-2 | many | TGTGCCAGCAGCCCCTCCTGGGACAAGAACACTGAAGCTTTCTTT | CASSPSWDKNTEAFF
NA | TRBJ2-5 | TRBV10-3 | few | TGTGCCATCAGGTGGAGCGAGGGAAAAGAGACCCAGTACTTC | CAIRWSEGKETQYF
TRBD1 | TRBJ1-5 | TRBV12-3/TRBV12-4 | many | TGTGCCAGCAGCCTAGGACAGGGCAGTCAGCCCCAGCATTTT | CASSLGQGSQPQHF
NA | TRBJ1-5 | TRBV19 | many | TGTGCCAGTAGTATTAACAGGGTTGGGGGCAATCAGCCCCAGCATTTT | CASSINRVGGNQPQHF
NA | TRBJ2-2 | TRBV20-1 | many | TGCAGTGCTAGGGAGGTTGGCACCGGGGAGCTGTTTTTT | CSAREVGTGELFF
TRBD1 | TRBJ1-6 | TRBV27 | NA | TGTGCCAGCAGAAGACAGGGGGGAGTTGGTTCACCCCTCCACTTT | CASRRQGGVGSPLHF
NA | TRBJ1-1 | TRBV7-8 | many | TGTGCCAGCAGCTTCTTTACTCGGGCTGAAGCTTTCTTT | CASSFFTRAEAFF
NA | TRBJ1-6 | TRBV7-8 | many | TGTGCCAGCAGCTTAGTACGGGGAAGGGAATCACCCCTCCACTTT | CASSLVRGRESPLHF
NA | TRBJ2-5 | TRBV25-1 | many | TGTGCCAGCAGTGAATTTACAGTAGAGACCCAGTACTTC | CASSEFTVETQYF
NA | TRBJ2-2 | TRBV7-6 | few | TGTGCCAGCAGCCCCAGGGGAGTCAACACCGGGGAGCTGTTTTTT | CASSPRGVNTGELFF
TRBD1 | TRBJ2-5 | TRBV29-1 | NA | TGCAGCTTCGGACAGGGTAGGCAAGAGACCCAGTACTTC | CSFGQGRQETQYF
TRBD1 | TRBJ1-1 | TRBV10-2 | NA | TGTGCCAGCGAAGGTGGGACAGGGACGAACACTGAAGCTTTCTTT | CASEGGTGTNTEAFF
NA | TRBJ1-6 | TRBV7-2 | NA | TGTGCCAGCAGCTTAGTCGGACTAAATTCACCCCTCCGCTTT | CASSLVGLNSPLRF
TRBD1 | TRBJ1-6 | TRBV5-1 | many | TGCGCCAGCTACACCGGGACAGAACATAATTCACCCCTCCACTTT | CASYTGTEHNSPLHF
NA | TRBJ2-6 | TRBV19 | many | TGTGCCAGTAAAAGGACAGACTCTGGGGCCAACGTCCTGACTTTC | CASKRTDSGANVLTF
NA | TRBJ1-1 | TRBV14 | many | TGTGCCAGCAGCCAAGATTGGGCGGCCTCGTTTGAAGCTTTCTTT | CASSQDWAASFEAFF
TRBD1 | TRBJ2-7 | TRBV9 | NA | TGTGCCAGCGTACTGACAGGGTCAAGGGAGCAGTACTTC | CASVLTGSREQYF
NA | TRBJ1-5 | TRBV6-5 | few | TGTGCCAGCAGTTACCGAGGGACAACTTTAGCAATCAGCAATCAGCCCCAGCATTTT | CASSYRGTTLAISNQPQHF
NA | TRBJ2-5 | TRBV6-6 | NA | TGTGCCAGCAGTTACACACGTAAAGAGACCCAGTACTTC | CASSYTRKETQYF
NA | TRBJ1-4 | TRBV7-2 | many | TGTGCCAGCAGCTTAGTCTCTGGGACGGGTAATGAAAAACTGTTTTTT | CASSLVSGTGNEKLFF
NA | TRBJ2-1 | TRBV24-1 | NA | TGTGCCACCGGTGATTTGAAAGGGAATCCCTACAATGAGCAGTTCTTC | CATGDLKGNPYNEQFF
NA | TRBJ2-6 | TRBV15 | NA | TGTGCCACCGAGAGGGACAACGTCCTGACTTTC | CATERDNVLTF
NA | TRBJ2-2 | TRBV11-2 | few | TGTGCCAGCAGAAGAAATGTAGACGGCCGTCCCGGGGAGCTGTTTTTT | CASRRNVDGRPGELFF